The 10 T cell receptor beta chains presented below share a single source sample, sequenced in a study of persistence of HIV-infected CD4 T cells (TCRdb year 2020). These receptors have no known antigen. The intended sense of this specimen's treatment or condition label: suppressive antiretroviral therapy. A pool of overlapping 15-mer peptides from HIV-1 Gag, at about 0.93 ug per peptide per mL, was used to stimulate the cells. Nonresponding CD40L-negative CD69-negative CD45RO-high memory CD4+ T cells were sorted as memory populations depleted of antigen-responding cells. The immunoSEQ hsTCRB assay version 4 in survey mode was used to sequence TCRbeta repertoires from genomic DNA. TCRdb took over this immuneACCESS table, retaining in-frame rearrangements with V and J assigned. Such tables are incomplete; in checked studies, under half of the missing clones stem from an unresolved V gene, and the remainder is unexplained. Counted in this sample were about 40,000 clones; around 82% of them appeared once. The ten largest make up 11% to 15% of the sample.

The sample was CD4+ T cells sorted from PBMCs after approximately 19-hour stimulation, taken from a patient who received antiretroviral therapy. The sample's cell subset or site, from its label and the paper: CD40L-CD69- CD45RO-high memory CD4 T cells not responding to Gag peptides. The receptors here all came from an adult man with HIV who was CMV-seropositive.

The chain links TRBV6-5 to TRBJ1-1; 7 nucleotides agree with TRBD1. The CDR3 extends over 13 amino acids. CDR1 is MNHEY and CDR2 is SVGAGI in the germline V gene. V lost 6 bases to trimming and J lost 4 bases; unmatched junction nucleotides: 5. The CDR3 DNA reads TGTGCCAGCAGAAAGACAGGGCGCACTGAAGCTTTCTTT. This translates into CASRKTGRTEAFF.

This CDR3 is CASTLYGAGYNEQFF. The CDR3 nucleotides are TGTGCCAGCACCTTGTACGGGGCCGGCTACAATGAGCAGTTCTTC. The chain uses TRBV7-9 and TRBJ2-1; tentatively, D is TRBD1 or TRBD2 (5 bases each). CDR3 length: 15 residues. Germline CDR1 reads SEHNR; CDR2 reads FQNEAQ (reference sequence). The V and J ends lost 7 bases and 3 bases respectively, with 16 bases between them.

This clone showed up just a few times. V usage is TRBV28 and J usage is TRBJ1-6, with D maybe TRBD1 (5 bases). Trimming left V 4 bases short and J 6 bases short, with 13 bases between. The CDR3 consists of 15 residues. Germline CDR1 MDHEN, CDR2 SYDVKM. The CDR3 sequence is CASSYTSGGNSPLHF. CDR3 in DNA: TGTGCCAGCAGTTATACCTCTGGGGGTAATTCACCCCTCCACTTT.

The rearrangement uses TRBV6-6 and TRBJ1-4; D is ambiguous. Germline V lookup: CDR1 MNHNY, CDR2 SVGAGI (reference sequence). CDR3 length: 12 residues. The germline V and J ends were trimmed by 5 bases and 7 bases, with 8 bases remaining between them. CDR3 sequence (DNA): TGTGCCAGCAGTCGTGGACGTGAAAAACTGTTTTTT. Translated: CASSRGREKLFF.

The V gene is TRBV15, the J gene TRBJ2-5, with D perhaps assigned TRBD1 or TRBD2 (6 bases each). The V gene's germline CDR1 is LNHNV and CDR2 YYDKDF (reference sequence). The V end lost 0 bases, the J end lost 5 bases, and 13 bases lay between the germline ends. CDR3 length: 15 residues. Written as DNA, the CDR3 is TGTGCCACCAGCAGAGATGGAGGAGGGGGGGAGACCCAGTACTTC. It translates to CATSRDGGGGETQYF. The variable domain in full, completed from reference TRBV15 and TRBJ2-5, reads DAMVIQNPRYQVTQFGKPVTLSCSQTLNHNVMYWYQQKSSQAPKLLFHYYDKDFNNEADTPDNFQSRRPNTSFCFLDIRSPGLGDTAMYLCATSRDGGGGETQYFGPGTRLLVL.

The chain carries TRBV7-3 and TRBJ2-1; TRBD2 agrees at 7 bases. This CDR3 is built from 11 residues. The trim removed 8 bases at V and 8 bases at J, leaving 3 bases unmatched. The V gene's germline CDR1 is SGHTA and CDR2 FQGTGA. The CDR3 loop reads CASGRADEQFF. CDR3 sequence (DNA): TGTGCCAGCGGGAGGGCCGATGAGCAGTTCTTC.

The V gene is TRBV24-1, the J gene TRBJ2-3; TRBD2 matches at 10 bases. The CDR3 runs 15 residues. The V gene's germline CDR1 is KGHDR and CDR2 SFDVKD. Trimming took 5 bases from V and 3 from J; bases not matched to a gene: 4. Written as DNA, the CDR3 is TGTGCCACCAGTGGGCTAGCGGGAGATACAGATACGCAGTATTTT. Translated: CATSGLAGDTDTQYF.

The chain is built from TRBV30 and TRBJ2-3, with 8 positions matching TRBD2. The CDR3 contains 15 residues. Trimming took 5 bases from V and 1 from J; bases not matched to a gene: 8. In germline, CDR1 is GTSNPN, CDR2 SVGIG (reference sequence). This CDR3 is CAWGGGSGGTDTQYF. The CDR3 region has the DNA TGTGCCTGGGGAGGGGGTAGCGGGGGCACAGATACGCAGTATTTT.

V gene TRBV2 combines with J gene TRBJ1-5; D ambiguous. V dropped 4 bases and J dropped 0 bases, with 10 bases sitting between them. Germline V lookup: CDR1 SNHLY, CDR2 FYNNEI. The CDR3 sequence is 15 residues long. The CDR3 nucleotides are TGTGCCAGCAGTGCAGGTCAGCATAGCAATCAGCCCCAGCATTTT. Encoded protein: CASSAGQHSNQPQHF.

The rearrangement joins TRBV6-6 to TRBJ2-1; no clear D. Between the trimmed V and J ends, which lost 2 bases and 3 bases, there was a span of 8 bases. Germline CDR1 is MNHNY and CDR2 is SVGAGI (reference sequence). CDR3 size: 14 residues. CDR3 coding DNA: TGTGCCAGCAGTTACCAAAACGTCTACAATGAGCAGTTCTTC. Protein sequence: CASSYQNVYNEQFF.